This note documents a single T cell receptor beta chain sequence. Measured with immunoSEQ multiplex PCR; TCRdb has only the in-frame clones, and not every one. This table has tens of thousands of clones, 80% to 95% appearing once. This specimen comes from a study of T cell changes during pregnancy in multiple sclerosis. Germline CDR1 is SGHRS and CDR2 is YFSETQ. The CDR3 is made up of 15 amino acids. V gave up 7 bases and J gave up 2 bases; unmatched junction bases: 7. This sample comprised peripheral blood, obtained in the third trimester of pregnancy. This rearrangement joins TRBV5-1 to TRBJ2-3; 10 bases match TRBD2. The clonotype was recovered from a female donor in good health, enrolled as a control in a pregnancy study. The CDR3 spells CASLPLAGDTDTQYF. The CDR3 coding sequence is TGCGCCAGCCTTCCCCTAGCGGGGGACACAGATACGCAGTATTTT.